What follows describes a single T cell receptor (beta chain). What it binds is unknown. Germline V CDR1 and CDR2: MNHEY, SVGAGI. V shed 7 bases and J shed 13 bases, with 23 bases lying between them. This CDR3 is 15 amino acids long. Libraries were prepared by immunoSEQ multiplex PCR; TCRdb keeps only in-frame clonotypes and omits some of them. Found here are around 12,000 clones, more than 75% of them singletons; the top ten hold around 5%. These data originate in a study of chemoradiotherapy in HPV16-positive cancers. Study in general: Functional T-cell assays on a couple of HPV16-positive patients' cells defined candidate HPV-specific clones and common TCR motifs.

Study-wide results and limits: The functional HPV-specific definition rests on just two HPV16-positive patients. In HPV16-positive patients, HPV-responsive T-cell expansion tracked better recurrence-free survival.

The sequence came from a human donor with HPV-associated anogenital cancer. The sample in question was blood, obtained from a patient who underwent chemoradiotherapy. The chain joins TRBV6-5 to TRBJ1-6, with D unclear. DNA of the CDR3: TGTGCCAGCACCCTAGCTTTAAACTCGCTGATCCCCCTCCACTTT. This sequence encodes CASTLALNSLIPLHF.